These 17 T cell receptor beta chains share one sample of origin, sequenced in a study of blood T cell repertoires in COVID-19. The data were produced by immunoSEQ multiplex PCR, yet TCRdb's version contains in-frame clones alone and is incomplete. The sample records about 170,000 clones, approximately 86% being singletons. The sequencing input was peripheral blood. These receptors came from a woman older than 75 with active or convalescent COVID-19.

This chain links TRBV5-1 with TRBJ2-7; a weak D match, TRBD2 (6 bases). In germline, CDR1 is SGHRS, CDR2 YFSETQ. This CDR3 is built from 15 residues. Between the trimmed V and J ends, which lost 4 bases and 4 bases, there was a span of 18 bases. For the CDR3, the DNA is TGCGCCAGCAGCCACGATATGGGGGAGGAATACGAGCAGTACTTC. Its translation: CASSHDMGEEYEQYF. Together with reference TRBV5-1 and TRBJ2-7, the CDR3 gives the full variable domain: KAGVTQTPRYLIKTRGQQVTLSCSPISGHRSVSWYQQTPGQGLQFLFEYFSETQRNKGNFPGRFSGRQFSNSRSEMNVSTLELGDSALYLCASSHDMGEEYEQYFGPGTRLTVT.

A single count supports this clone. The chain carries TRBV7-3 and TRBJ2-3, with TRBD2 as a possible D gene (5 bases). Between the trimmed V and J ends, which lost 2 bases and 0 bases, there was a span of 12 bases. CDR1 SGHTA and CDR2 FQGTGA come from the germline V gene. This CDR3 spans 16 amino acids. The CDR3 reads CASSLLGSGSTDTQYF. CDR3 DNA: TGTGCCAGCAGCTTACTAGGGAGTGGGAGCACAGATACGCAGTATTTT.

V usage is TRBV4-1 and J usage is TRBJ1-2; D unresolved. The CDR3 is 13 residues long. Germline values: CDR1 MGHRA, CDR2 YSYEKL. The V gene lost 3 bases and the J gene lost 7 bases, with 12 bases spanning the gap. CDR3 DNA: TGCGCCAGCAGCCAGGACTGGCGGAGTGGCTACACCTTC. As protein: CASSQDWRSGYTF.

J is TRBJ2-7 and V is TRBV28; D uncertain. This CDR3 is 14 amino acids long. Trimming took 6 bases from V and 3 from J, leaving 15 bases between them. The germline gives CDR1 MDHEN, CDR2 SYDVKM. The CDR3 coding sequence is TGTGCCAGCAGCCAACTTAGCTCGGTCTACGAGCAGTACTTC. This gives the protein CASSQLSSVYEQYF.

The V gene is TRBV9, the J gene TRBJ2-3; D uncertain. CDR1 is SGDLS, CDR2 YYNGEE, per germline. The CDR3 length is 12 residues. With 0 bases removed from V and 8 bases from J, the gap between germline ends came to 7 bases. The CDR3 loop is CASSVATGTQYF. DNA for the CDR3: TGTGCCAGCAGCGTAGCGACGGGTACGCAGTATTTT.

The chain employs TRBV5-4 and TRBJ1-1; D possibly corresponds to TRBD1 (5 bases). The length of the CDR3 is 13 residues. Trimming took 0 bases from V and 4 from J, leaving 7 bases between them. Germline V gene sequence: CDR1 SGHNT, CDR2 YYREEE (reference sequence). CDR3 in DNA: TGTGCCAGCAGCTTGGACAGGCTCACTGAAGCTTTCTTT. This gives the protein CASSLDRLTEAFF.

The chain combines TRBV7-9 with TRBJ2-5, with 7 positions matching TRBD2. Germline trimming cut 1 base from V and 1 base from J; bases unmatched to any gene: 0. Germline values: CDR1 SEHNR, CDR2 FQNEAQ (reference sequence). The CDR3 has 14 residues. Written as DNA, the CDR3 is TGTGCCAGCAGCTTAGGGGGGGGCCAAGAGACCCAGTACTTC. Translation: CASSLGGGQETQYF.

This clone came up once. The chain links TRBV5-1 to TRBJ2-1; D is uncertain. The germline V and J ends were trimmed by 0 bases and 4 bases, with 14 bases remaining between them. Looked up from germline, CDR1 is SGHRS and CDR2 is YFSETQ. This CDR3 comprises 16 residues. DNA for the CDR3: TGCGCCAGCAGCTTGGCCGGCGGTCCCGGGTACAATGAGCAGTTCTTC. Translating gives CASSLAGGPGYNEQFF.

Only one count was recorded for this clone. This sequence joins TRBV5-1 and TRBJ2-3; TRBD1 might be the D (6 bases). Germline lookup yields CDR1 SGHRS and CDR2 YFSETQ. Trimming removed 0 bases from V and 2 bases from J, with 13 bases in between. The CDR3 spans 16 residues. The CDR3 DNA reads TGCGCCAGCAGCTTGGCCAGGGGTGCCAACACAGATACGCAGTATTTT. Protein product: CASSLARGANTDTQYF.

This chain links TRBV28 with TRBJ1-2; TRBD1 is a possible D gene (6 bases). The CDR3 is made up of 15 amino acids. Germline CDR1 and CDR2: MDHEN and SYDVKM. Trimming removed 6 bases from V and 6 bases from J, with 20 bases in between. In nucleotides, the CDR3 is TGTGCCAGCAGGCGTATACAGGGTAACTTGAATGGCTACACCTTC. The encoded protein is CASRRIQGNLNGYTF.

V gene TRBV19 combines with J gene TRBJ2-1; TRBD2 matches 7 bases. The CDR3 contains 18 residues. In germline, CDR1 is LNHDA, CDR2 SQIVND (reference sequence). Germline trimming cut 4 bases from V and 6 bases from J; bases unmatched to any gene: 18. The CDR3 nucleotides read TGTGCCAGTAGTAAGACGGAACTAAGCGGGACTCCCGCCAATGAGCAGTTCTTC. Encoded protein: CASSKTELSGTPANEQFF.

The chain recombines TRBV25-1 with TRBJ2-6; the D gene is possibly TRBD2 (5 bases). The germline V gene has CDR1 MGHDK and CDR2 SYGVNS. Trimming stripped 7 bases from V and 0 bases from J, with 10 bases between. The CDR3 runs 15 residues. This CDR3 is CASTRGYSGANVLTF. The CDR3 bases are TGTGCCAGCACCCGGGGATACTCTGGGGCCAACGTCCTGACTTTC.

The V and J genes are TRBV6-1 and TRBJ2-1, with 7 nucleotides matching TRBD1. J gave up 15 bases and V 1 base, and 6 bases lay outside the gene matches. Germline-derived CDR1 and CDR2 are MNHNS and SASEGT. The CDR3 sequence is 12 residues long. In nucleotides, the CDR3 is TGTGCCAGCAGTGAAGATAACAGGGGTGGGTTCTTC. Translation: CASSEDNRGGFF.

The CDR3 DNA follows: TGTGCCAGCAGTTTAAGGGGGCGCCGCTATGGCTACACCTTC. Translated: CASSLRGRRYGYTF. This chain joins TRBV28 and TRBJ1-2; TRBD1 agrees at 7 bases. Trimming took 2 bases from V and 4 from J; bases not matched to a gene: 4. The CDR3 covers 14 residues. Germline assignment: CDR1 MDHEN and CDR2 SYDVKM.

This clone is a singleton in its sample. This chain uses TRBV28 with TRBJ1-1; 9 bases fit TRBD1. V shed 6 bases and J 2 bases; nucleotides not matched to a gene: 4. There are 14 residues in the CDR3. Looked up from germline, CDR1 is MDHEN and CDR2 is SYDVKM. The CDR3 loop is CASSAGQGNTEAFF. CDR3 bases: TGTGCCAGCAGCGCGGGACAGGGTAACACTGAAGCTTTCTTT.

The rearrangement joins TRBV5-1 to TRBJ2-5; TRBD2 aligns across 7 bases. The V gene's germline CDR1 is SGHRS and CDR2 YFSETQ. There are 14 residues in the CDR3. V trimming: 4 bases; J trimming: 4 bases; junction bases outside the gene matches: 7. The CDR3 protein is CASSAGAYIETQYF. In DNA, the CDR3 is TGCGCCAGCAGCGCGGGAGCCTATATAGAGACCCAGTACTTC.

CDR3 residues: CASSHNTGDLGELFF. In nucleotides, the CDR3 is TGTGCCAGCTCGCATAACACAGGGGATCTCGGGGAGCTGTTTTTT. The rearrangement links TRBV18 to TRBJ2-2, with TRBD1 identical over 7 bases. The CDR3 length is 15 residues. V was clipped by 6 bases and J by 7 bases; unmatched bases: 11. Germline V CDR1 and CDR2: KGHSH, LQKENI.